Presented here are 32 T cell receptor beta chains from one specimen sequenced in a study. Generated by immunoSEQ multiplex PCR, the TCRdb table keeps only in-frame clones and is missing some. The table shows around 50,000 clones, with just over 90% occurring only once. Input material: PBMCs. These TCRs come from a man aged 35-49 years with rheumatoid arthritis.

The chain combines TRBV4-3 with TRBJ1-1; no definite D call. V was shortened by 4 bases and J by 4 bases, with 13 bases between the two germline ends. The CDR3 spans 14 residues. Germline loops: CDR1 LGHNA, CDR2 YSLEER. The CDR3 reads CASSPSDRGTEAFF. CDR3 sequence (DNA): TGCGCCAGCAGCCCCTCGGACCGGGGCACTGAAGCTTTCTTT.

The chain employs TRBV7-9 and TRBJ2-6, with D perhaps TRBD1 or TRBD2 (5 bases each). V dropped 5 bases and J dropped 6 bases, with 14 bases sitting between them. The germline V gene has CDR1 SEHNR and CDR2 FQNEAQ (reference sequence). This CDR3 is 15 amino acids long. The CDR3 reads CASSEGSREANVLTF. In DNA, the CDR3 is TGTGCCAGCAGCGAGGGGTCACGAGAGGCCAACGTCCTGACTTTC.

The CDR3 DNA follows: TGTGCCACCAGTGATTTGGAGACTAACTATGGCTACACCTTC. It codes for CATSDLETNYGYTF. The chain joins TRBV24-1 to TRBJ1-2; D not certain. Germline V gene data show CDR1 as KGHDR and CDR2 as SFDVKD. This CDR3 spans 14 amino acids. Between the trimmed V and J ends, which lost 0 bases and 0 bases, there was a span of 4 bases.

This clone was counted a single time. V usage is TRBV5-6 and J usage is TRBJ1-5; 10 bases fit TRBD1. After removal of 4 bases from V and 0 bases from J, the junction contained 10 bases not matched to a gene. The germline V gene encodes CDR1 SGHDT and CDR2 YYEEEE. This CDR3 has 18 amino acids. CDR3 sequence (DNA): TGTGCCAGCAGCGCTCGGACAGGGGGTCATTATAGCAATCAGCCCCAGCATTTT. Translating it yields CASSARTGGHYSNQPQHF.

The rearrangement uses TRBV7-6 and TRBJ2-3, with 10 bases lining up with TRBD2. CDR1 is SGHVS, CDR2 FNYEAQ, per germline. The ends lost 1 base at V and 6 bases at J; junction bases unmatched: 7. The CDR3 consists of 16 residues. The CDR3 is CASSLVLAGDHDTQYF. CDR3 nucleotide sequence: TGTGCCAGCAGCTTAGTGCTAGCGGGGGACCATGATACGCAGTATTTT. Full variable domain (outside the CDR3, taken from reference TRBV7-6 and TRBJ2-3): GAGVSQSPRYKVTKRGQDVALRCDPISGHVSLYWYRQALGQGPEFLTYFNYEAQQDKSGLPNDRFSAERPEGSISTLTIQRTEQRDSAMYRCASSLVLAGDHDTQYFGPGTRLTVL.

This chain connects TRBV2 to TRBJ2-2, with TRBD2 as a possible D gene (6 bases). CDR1 is SNHLY and CDR2 is FYNNEI in the germline V gene. V shed 6 bases and J shed 0 bases, with 11 bases lying between them. The CDR3 is 15 amino acids. The DNA of the CDR3 is TGTGCCAGCAGCCCAGGACTAACGAACACCGGGGAGCTGTTTTTT. This codes for CASSPGLTNTGELFF.

The chain recombines TRBV10-3 with TRBJ2-3; 7 bases are a match to TRBD1. This CDR3 has 15 amino acids. The ends lost 4 bases at V and 3 bases at J; junction bases unmatched: 7. Looked up from germline, CDR1 is ENHRY and CDR2 is SYGVKD. The CDR3: CAISGQGWRTDTQYF. The CDR3 nucleotides are TGTGCCATCAGTGGACAGGGATGGAGGACAGATACGCAGTATTTT.

The chain has TRBV3-1 (or the pseudogene TRBV3-2) and TRBJ1-5; a weak D match, TRBD1 (5 bases). The CDR3 has 13 amino acids. With 0 bases removed from V and 5 bases from J, the gap between germline ends came to 5 bases. In germline, CDR1 is LGHDT, CDR2 YNNKEL (reference sequence). CDR3 sequence reads: CASSQEGDQPQHF. Here the CDR3 DNA reads TGTGCCAGCAGCCAAGAAGGGGATCAGCCCCAGCATTTT.

The gene calls are TRBV10-1 and TRBJ2-3; D gene unclear. The V end was cut by 0 bases, the J end by 1 base, with 11 bases between. Germline V gene lookup returns CDR1 WNHNN and CDR2 SYGVQD (reference sequence). The CDR3 loop spans 16 amino acids. CDR3 sequence reads: CASSESNRPRTDTQYF. In nucleotides, the CDR3 is TGCGCCAGCAGTGAGTCGAACCGACCCCGCACAGATACGCAGTATTTT.

The chain is built from TRBV7-2 and TRBJ1-2, with unresolved D. Looked up from germline, CDR1 is SGHTA and CDR2 is FQGNSA. V lost 4 bases and J 5 bases, leaving 11 bases between the germline ends. This CDR3 is built from 13 residues. Written as DNA, the CDR3 is TGTGCCAGCAGCTCTCGACGGGCATATGGCTACACCTTC. Translation gives CASSSRRAYGYTF.

The V and J genes are TRBV27 and TRBJ2-1; D not resolved. Germline CDR1 and CDR2: MNHEY and SMNVEV (reference sequence). The length of the CDR3 is 13 residues. Trimming stripped 7 bases from V and 6 bases from J, with 13 bases between. The CDR3 reads CASTESYPNEQFF. The CDR3 DNA reads TGTGCCAGCACCGAGTCCTATCCCAATGAGCAGTTCTTC.

This clone has a single count. The chain carries TRBV2 and TRBJ1-5; maybe TRBD1 (5 bases). Germline CDR1 is SNHLY and CDR2 is FYNNEI. The CDR3 length is 15 residues. The V end lost 2 bases, the J end lost 2 bases, and 10 bases lay between the germline ends. In nucleotides, the CDR3 is TGTGCCAGCAGTGAATTTTTGACAGGCAATCAGCCCCAGCATTTT. It translates to CASSEFLTGNQPQHF. The whole variable domain, filled in from reference TRBV2 and TRBJ1-5, reads EPEVTQTPSHQVTQMGQEVILRCVPISNHLYFYWYRQILGQKVEFLVSFYNNEISEKSEIFDDQFSVERPDGSNFTLKIRSTKLEDSAMYFCASSEFLTGNQPQHFGDGTRLSIL.

The CDR3 bases are TGCGCCAGCAGCCAAGATCGGAGCAGCTCCTACGAGCAGTACTTC. Its protein is CASSQDRSSSYEQYF. The genes are TRBV4-3 and TRBJ2-7, with D unresolved. Germline V gene sequence: CDR1 LGHNA, CDR2 YSLEER. Trimming left V 0 bases short and J 0 bases short, with 9 bases between. This CDR3 region has 15 residues.

This rearrangement joins TRBV28 to TRBJ2-6; D may be TRBD1 or TRBD2 (5 bases each). V was shortened by 2 bases and J by 0 bases, with 8 bases between the two germline ends. The CDR3 covers 16 residues. The V gene's germline CDR1 is MDHEN and CDR2 SYDVKM. CDR3 in DNA: TGTGCCAGCAGTTTAATTGGGGGCTCTGGGGCCAACGTCCTGACTTTC. Translating it yields CASSLIGGSGANVLTF.

This sequence joins TRBV5-1 and TRBJ1-2, with 9 nucleotides matching TRBD1. Germline trimming cut 4 bases from V and 4 bases from J; bases unmatched to any gene: 5. The CDR3 is made up of 14 amino acids. The V gene's germline CDR1 is SGHRS and CDR2 YFSETQ. CDR3 in amino acids: CASSVTGGFYGYTF. The CDR3, as DNA: TGCGCCAGCAGCGTCACAGGGGGCTTCTATGGCTACACCTTC.

V gene TRBV4-1 combines with J gene TRBJ2-2; D not resolved. Germline values: CDR1 MGHRA, CDR2 YSYEKL. The CDR3 runs 15 residues. V was pared by 0 bases and J by 6 bases, with 11 bases between. The CDR3 reads CASSQDRSGSGELFF. The CDR3 coding sequence is TGCGCCAGCAGCCAAGATCGGTCTGGGTCCGGGGAGCTGTTTTTT.

The V and J genes are TRBV29-1 and TRBJ2-7, with TRBD2 as a possible D gene (5 bases). The V gene's germline CDR1 is SQVTM and CDR2 ANQGSEA. The CDR3 covers 11 residues. Between the trimmed V and J ends, which lost 7 bases and 3 bases, there was a span of 10 bases. The CDR3 DNA follows: TGCAGCGCTCACCGGGGCTACGAGCAGTACTTC. It yields the protein CSAHRGYEQYF.

This chain links TRBV14 with TRBJ2-3, with 9 bases that match TRBD1. The CDR3 extends over 16 amino acids. Germline-derived CDR1 and CDR2 are SGHDN and FVKESK. V lost 1 base to trimming and J lost 1 base; unmatched junction nucleotides: 3. DNA of the CDR3: TGTGCCAGCAGCCAAGGGGACAGGGCCGGCACAGATACGCAGTATTTT. Its translation is CASSQGDRAGTDTQYF.

CDR3 protein: CSGTGTSGHTDTQYF. In DNA form, the CDR3 reads TGCAGCGGCACGGGGACTAGCGGACACACAGATACGCAGTATTTT. The genes are TRBV29-1 and TRBJ2-3; TRBD2 aligns across 11 bases. After removal of 7 bases from V and 2 bases from J, the junction contained 8 bases not matched to a gene. This CDR3 comprises 15 residues. In germline, CDR1 is SQVTM, CDR2 ANQGSEA.

The chain links TRBV5-6 to TRBJ1-2; 7 bases are shared with TRBD1. In germline, CDR1 is SGHDT, CDR2 YYEEEE. V shed 4 bases, J shed 4 bases, and the junction held 7 bases outside the gene matches. This CDR3 is 14 amino acids long. CDR3 DNA: TGTGCCAGCAGCACCACAGGGGACGTCTATGGCTACACCTTC. The encoded protein is CASSTTGDVYGYTF.

The chain is built from TRBV3-1 (or the pseudogene TRBV3-2) and TRBJ1-5; possible D gene TRBD1, 6 bases. CDR1 is LGHDT, CDR2 YNNKEL, per germline (reference sequence). This CDR3 comprises 14 residues. Trimming stripped 3 bases from V and 6 bases from J, with 12 bases between. The CDR3 region has the DNA TGTGCCAGCAGCCAGACCTCAGGGGTTCAGCCCCAGCATTTT. Translated: CASSQTSGVQPQHF.

The chain is built from TRBV11-3 and TRBJ2-1, with TRBD2 matching 10 bases. Trimming at V came to 0 bases and at J to 6 bases, leaving 5 bases not matched to a gene. In germline, CDR1 is SGHNT, CDR2 YENEEA. The length of the CDR3 is 16 residues. In nucleotides, the CDR3 is TGTGCCAGCAGCTTAGAGGGTCTAGCGGGGGTCAATGAGCAGTTCTTC. It is translated as CASSLEGLAGVNEQFF.

The rearrangement uses TRBV5-1 and TRBJ1-1, with D uncertain. Germline CDR1 and CDR2: SGHRS and YFSETQ. V gave up 0 bases and J gave up 4 bases, with 13 bases separating them. The length of the CDR3 is 15 residues. CDR3 amino acids: CASSLAGSSGTEAFF. The CDR3 nucleotides are TGCGCCAGCAGCTTGGCTGGCAGTTCGGGCACTGAAGCTTTCTTT.

The chain has TRBV7-9 and TRBJ2-5, with unresolved D. Trimming stripped 5 bases from V and 7 bases from J, with 14 bases between. The CDR3 has 13 residues. CDR1 is SEHNR, CDR2 FQNEAQ, per germline (reference sequence). In DNA, the CDR3 is TGTGCCAGCAGCGGTAGGGCCGGCGGGACCCAGTACTTC. Its protein product is CASSGRAGGTQYF.

The rearrangement links TRBV27 to TRBJ1-5; D unresolved. The V gene lost 4 bases and the J gene lost 6 bases, with 7 bases spanning the gap. CDR3 length: 12 residues. CDR1 is MNHEY, CDR2 SMNVEV, per germline (reference sequence). CDR3 sequence (DNA): TGTGCCAGCAGTTCTAATAGTCAGCCCCAGCATTTT. Its protein is CASSSNSQPQHF.

The J gene is TRBJ2-1, the V gene TRBV30; TRBD2 matches at 8 bases. Germline V gene data show CDR1 as GTSNPN and CDR2 as SVGIG (reference sequence). This CDR3 region has 14 residues. V shed 7 bases, J shed 8 bases, and the junction held 13 bases outside the gene matches. The CDR3 region is CALTPGLAVHEQFF. In nucleotides, the CDR3 is TGTGCCTTAACCCCCGGACTAGCAGTCCATGAGCAGTTCTTC.

The chain employs TRBV6-2 or TRBV6-3 and TRBJ2-7; D is unclear. CDR3 size: 14 residues. Trimming left V 4 bases short and J 0 bases short, with 10 bases between. The germline gives CDR1 MNHEY, CDR2 SVGEGT. CDR3: CASSFDASSYEQYF. CDR3 bases: TGTGCCAGCAGTTTCGATGCGAGCTCCTACGAGCAGTACTTC.

The chain has TRBV28 and TRBJ2-3; D is possibly TRBD2 (6 bases). The germline V gene has CDR1 MDHEN and CDR2 SYDVKM. The CDR3 is 13 residues long. Trimming took off 8 bases at V and 5 bases at J, with 14 bases between the two ends. CDR3 loop: CASAVGGQDTQYF. The CDR3 coding sequence is TGTGCCAGCGCTGTCGGGGGTCAAGATACGCAGTATTTT.

The chain couples TRBV6-5 to TRBJ1-6; 8 nucleotides align to TRBD1. The CDR3 extends over 13 amino acids. CDR1 and CDR2 from the germline V gene are MNHEY and SVGAGI. Trimming at V came to 5 bases and at J to 7 bases, leaving 1 base not matched to a gene. The CDR3 protein is CASSRTGNSPLHF. In nucleotides, the CDR3 is TGTGCCAGCAGTCGGACAGGGAATTCACCCCTCCACTTT.

Judged by abundance, this clone is medium-sized (0.01 to 0.1%). The chain employs TRBV7-8 and TRBJ1-5; 8 bases fit TRBD1. After removal of 5 bases from V and 6 bases from J, the junction contained 9 bases not matched to a gene. CDR1 is SGHVS and CDR2 is FQNEAQ in the germline V gene. There are 15 residues in the CDR3. CDR3 DNA sequence: TGTGCCAGCAGCAAAGACAGGGGACCTTCTCAGCCCCAGCATTTT. Amino acid sequence: CASSKDRGPSQPQHF.

The CDR3 coding sequence is TGTGCCAGCAGCCCTCCCTTTGCGTATTGGCGGTCGCTAAATCAGCCCCAGCATTTT. Its translation is CASSPPFAYWRSLNQPQHF. The gene calls are TRBV6-2 or TRBV6-3 and TRBJ1-5; D uncertain. V lost 6 bases and J lost 4, with 28 bases in between. Germline CDR1 is MNHEY and CDR2 is SVGEGT. The CDR3 extends over 19 amino acids.

The CDR3 region has the DNA TGTGCCAGCAGGCGGAACGGCGGGGATGGGTACAATGAGCAGTTCTTC. Protein: CASRRNGGDGYNEQFF. V gene TRBV11-2 combines with J gene TRBJ2-1; tentative D call: TRBD2 (6 bases). From germline, CDR1 is SGHAT and CDR2 FQNNGV. This CDR3 contains 16 residues. Trimming left V 6 bases short and J 4 bases short, with 19 bases between.